Following are 8 T cell receptor beta chains from one sample sequenced in a study of molecular identifiers for immune sequencing clone quantification. TCRdb called the PCR reads again in MiXCR, with one record for every CDR3 protein. Found here are 100,000 or so distinct CDR3 sequences, 20% to 25% of them singletons; the top ten hold 1% to 1.2%. The sample comprised naive CD8+ T cells from blood, with Jurkat cell RNA spiked in. Subset described: FACS-sorted CD8+CD4-CCR7+CD45RA+ naive T cells. These receptors were obtained from a human donor in good health. Some libraries in this study had Jurkat cell RNA spiked in.

This clonotype appeared once. A much larger clone lies a single base off, so this may be a read error. The J gene is TRBJ1-1, the V gene TRBV6-2 or TRBV6-3; TRBD1 might be the D (5 bases). CDR1 and CDR2 from the germline V gene are MNHEY and SVGEGT. The length of the CDR3 is 14 residues. The V and J ends lost 8 bases and 5 bases respectively, with 18 bases between them. Written as DNA, the CDR3 is TGTGCCAGCGGTTTATCCACAGGAGGAACTGAAGCTTTCTTT. Translation gives CASGLSTGGTEAFF.

This clonotype was counted at least ten times. The chain carries TRBV7-9 and TRBJ1-5, with 7 bases lining up with TRBD1. Germline trimming cut 4 bases from V and 4 bases from J; bases unmatched to any gene: 1. Germline values: CDR1 SEHNR, CDR2 FQNEAQ (reference sequence). The CDR3 has 13 amino acids. The DNA of the CDR3 is TGTGCCAGCAGCTCAGGGGGAAATCAGCCCCAGCATTTT. Protein product: CASSSGGNQPQHF.

This clonotype was counted between two and nine times. The genes are TRBV2 and TRBJ2-1, with D tentatively TRBD2 (5 bases). Trimming took 6 bases from V and 6 from J, leaving 15 bases between them. CDR3 length equals 14 residues. The germline gives CDR1 SNHLY, CDR2 FYNNEI. CDR3 amino acids: CASSLDTSTNEQFF. CDR3 nucleotides: TGTGCCAGCAGCCTAGATACTAGTACCAATGAGCAGTTCTTC.

In its sample, this clonotype was seen a few times. Mismatch with germline at one junction end may stem from a read error. J is TRBJ2-1 and V is TRBV5-3; 7 nucleotides line up with TRBD2. TRBV5-3 is labeled an ORF, and its function is uncertain. The CDR3 has 13 amino acids. The CDR3 DNA reads as TGTGCCAGCAGCTCGGGGGGATGGAATGAGCAGTTCTTC. Its protein is CASSSGGWNEQFF.

This clonotype was picked up many times. The CDR3 sequence: CSARDRSGTGGRDTQYF. As DNA, the CDR3 is TGCAGTGCTAGAGATAGGTCTGGGACAGGGGGCAGGGATACGCAGTATTTT. The chain has TRBV20-1 and TRBJ2-3; 12 nucleotides agree with TRBD1. The CDR3 sequence is 17 residues long. CDR1 and CDR2 (germline): DFQATT, SNEGSKA (reference sequence). The V gene end was trimmed by 0 bases and the J gene end by 6 bases; junction bases not matched to a gene: 10.

Many counts were recorded for this clonotype. The CDR3 DNA is TGTGCCAGCAGTTACTCGATCTTGGGGGGCGAGCAGTACTTC. Residues: CASSYSILGGEQYF. The chain combines TRBV6-5 with TRBJ2-7; tentative D call: TRBD2 (6 bases). The V gene lost 0 bases and the J gene lost 6 bases, with 12 bases spanning the gap. CDR3 length equals 14 residues. CDR1 and CDR2 (germline): MNHEY, SVGAGI.

The table lists this clonotype with many counts. V is TRBV7-8 and J is TRBJ1-5, with D possibly TRBD1 on 6 matching bases. The CDR3 is 15 residues long. Deletions cut 0 bases from V and 2 bases from J, with 8 bases between. Germline V gives CDR1 SGHVS, CDR2 FQNEAQ. The CDR3 sequence is CASSLAGAGNQPQHF. The CDR3 DNA sequence: TGTGCCAGCAGCTTAGCGGGGGCTGGCAATCAGCCCCAGCATTTT.

This clonotype has ten or more counts. The CDR3, as DNA: TGCAGTGCTAGAGATAGAGATGGCAGGGGGGGAGGGCGGCAGTACTTC. Encoded protein: CSARDRDGRGGGRQYF. V is TRBV20-1 and J is TRBJ2-7; either TRBD1 or TRBD2 may supply D (7 bases each). Germline lookup yields CDR1 DFQATT and CDR2 SNEGSKA (reference sequence). CDR3 length: 16 residues. Trimming took off 0 bases at V and 9 bases at J, with 24 bases between the two ends.